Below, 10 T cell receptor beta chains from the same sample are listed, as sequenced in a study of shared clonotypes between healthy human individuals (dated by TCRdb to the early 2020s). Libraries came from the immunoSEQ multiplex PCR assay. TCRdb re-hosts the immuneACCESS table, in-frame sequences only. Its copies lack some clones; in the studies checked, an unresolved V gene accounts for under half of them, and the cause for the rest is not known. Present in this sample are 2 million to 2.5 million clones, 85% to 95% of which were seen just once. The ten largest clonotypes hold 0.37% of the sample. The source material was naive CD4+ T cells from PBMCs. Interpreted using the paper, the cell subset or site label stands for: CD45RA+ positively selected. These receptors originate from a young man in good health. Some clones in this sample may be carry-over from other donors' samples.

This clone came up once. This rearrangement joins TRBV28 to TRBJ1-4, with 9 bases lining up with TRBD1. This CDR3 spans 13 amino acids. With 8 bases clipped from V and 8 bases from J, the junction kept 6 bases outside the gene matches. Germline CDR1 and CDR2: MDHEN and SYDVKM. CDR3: CASLYRGREKLFF. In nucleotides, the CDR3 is TGTGCCAGCCTTTACAGGGGGCGCGAAAAACTGTTTTTT.

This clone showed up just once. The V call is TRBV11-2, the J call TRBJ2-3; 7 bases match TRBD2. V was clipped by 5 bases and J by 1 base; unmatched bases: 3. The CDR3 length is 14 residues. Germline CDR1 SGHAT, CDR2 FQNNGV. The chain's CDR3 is CASSTTSGTDTQYF. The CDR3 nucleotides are TGTGCCAGCAGCACAACTAGCGGCACAGATACGCAGTATTTT.

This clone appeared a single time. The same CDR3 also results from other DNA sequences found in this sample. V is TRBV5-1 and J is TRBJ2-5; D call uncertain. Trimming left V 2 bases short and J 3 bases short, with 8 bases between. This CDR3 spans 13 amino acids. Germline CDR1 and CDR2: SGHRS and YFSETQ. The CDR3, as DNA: TGCGCCAGCAGCTTTGGTGGCGAAGAGACCCAGTACTTC. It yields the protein CASSFGGEETQYF.

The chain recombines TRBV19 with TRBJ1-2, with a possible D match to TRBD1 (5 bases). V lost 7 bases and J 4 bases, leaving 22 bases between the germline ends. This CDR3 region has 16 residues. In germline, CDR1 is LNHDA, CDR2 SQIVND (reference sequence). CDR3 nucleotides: TGTGCCAGTAATGACCGGAGCTCAGGGAAAGTCTATGGCTACACCTTC. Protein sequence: CASNDRSSGKVYGYTF.

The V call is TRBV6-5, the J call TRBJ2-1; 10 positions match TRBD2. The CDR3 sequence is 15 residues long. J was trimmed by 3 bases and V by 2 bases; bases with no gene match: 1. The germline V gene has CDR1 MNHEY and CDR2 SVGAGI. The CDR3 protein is CASSYASGSYNEQFF. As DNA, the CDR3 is TGTGCCAGCAGTTACGCTAGCGGGAGCTACAATGAGCAGTTCTTC.

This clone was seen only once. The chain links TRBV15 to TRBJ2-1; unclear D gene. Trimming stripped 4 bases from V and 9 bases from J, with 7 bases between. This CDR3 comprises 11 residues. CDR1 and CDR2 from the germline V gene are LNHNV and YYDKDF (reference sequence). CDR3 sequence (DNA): TGTGCCACCAGCAAGGTTGGTGAGCAGTTCTTC. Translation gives CATSKVGEQFF.

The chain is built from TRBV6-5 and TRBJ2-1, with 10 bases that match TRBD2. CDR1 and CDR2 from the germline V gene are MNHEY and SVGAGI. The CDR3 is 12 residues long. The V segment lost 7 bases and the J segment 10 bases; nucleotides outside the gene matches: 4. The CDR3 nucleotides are TGTGCCAGCACCGATAGCGGGAGGGAGCAGTTCTTC. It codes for CASTDSGREQFF.

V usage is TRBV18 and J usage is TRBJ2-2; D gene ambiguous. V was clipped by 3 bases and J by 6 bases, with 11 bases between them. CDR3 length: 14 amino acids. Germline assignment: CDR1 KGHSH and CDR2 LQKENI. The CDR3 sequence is CASSPTSDAGELFF. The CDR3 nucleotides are TGTGCCAGCTCACCTACATCTGACGCCGGGGAGCTGTTTTTT.

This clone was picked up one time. The CDR3 DNA sequence: TGTGCCACTCCCTTACCGGGGGGCTCCTACAATGAGCAGTTCTTC. Protein: CATPLPGGSYNEQFF. The chain uses TRBV7-2 and TRBJ2-1; 7 bases fit TRBD2. The CDR3 extends over 15 amino acids. V dropped 10 bases and J dropped 0; count of bases not matched to a gene: 9. Germline CDR1 SGHTA, CDR2 FQGNSA.

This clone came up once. The CDR3 DNA sequence: TGTGCCAGCAGTTGGAGGCAGGGAAGTTCACCCCTCCACTTT. This gives the protein CASSWRQGSSPLHF. The chain recombines TRBV28 with TRBJ1-6, with a tentative D call TRBD1 (5 bases). This CDR3 comprises 14 residues. V lost 4 bases to trimming and J lost 9 bases, with 13 bases between them. Germline V gene sequence: CDR1 MDHEN, CDR2 SYDVKM.